This TCR beta chain was profiled in a study of blood T cell dynamics during melanoma immunotherapy. Study outcomes and limitations: PBMC repertoires of eventual disease-control patients split at W3 into clonality or diversity gains.

Documented time point: week 3, after first cycle of checkpoint inhibitor. Patients with prior systemic cancer treatment, concomitant immunosuppressants, or other active malignancies were excluded. Comment on this clone: The antigen remains unidentified.

The table came from immunoSEQ multiplex PCR; TCRdb's copy has only in-frame clones and leaves some out. This sample has 4,000 to 4,500 clones; 70% to 90% occur once, and the top ten carry about 4.2%. Germline V gene data show CDR1 as LNHDA and CDR2 as SQIVND (reference sequence). CDR3 size: 14 residues. With 4 bases clipped from V and 2 bases from J, the junction kept 2 bases outside the gene matches. This chain links TRBV19 with TRBJ2-7; 10 positions match TRBD2. The material sequenced was blood, taken from a patient treated with checkpoint blockade. This clonotype was obtained from a human donor with melanoma. The CDR3 bases are TGTGCCAGTAGTAGGACTAGCGGCCCCTACGAGCAGTACTTC. It is translated as CASSRTSGPYEQYF.